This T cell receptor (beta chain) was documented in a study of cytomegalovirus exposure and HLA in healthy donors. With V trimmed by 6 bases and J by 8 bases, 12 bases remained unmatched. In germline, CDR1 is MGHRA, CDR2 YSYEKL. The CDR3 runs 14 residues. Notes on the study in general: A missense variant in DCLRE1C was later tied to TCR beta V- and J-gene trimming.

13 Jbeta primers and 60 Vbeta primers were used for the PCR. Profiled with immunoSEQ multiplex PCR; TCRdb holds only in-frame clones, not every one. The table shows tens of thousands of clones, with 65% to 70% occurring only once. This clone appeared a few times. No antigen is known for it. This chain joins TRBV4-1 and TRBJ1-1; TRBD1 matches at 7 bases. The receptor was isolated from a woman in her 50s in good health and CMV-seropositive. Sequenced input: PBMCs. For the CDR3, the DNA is TGCGCCAGCAGACACCCGTACAGGGACAGAGAAGCTTTCTTT. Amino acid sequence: CASRHPYRDREAFF.